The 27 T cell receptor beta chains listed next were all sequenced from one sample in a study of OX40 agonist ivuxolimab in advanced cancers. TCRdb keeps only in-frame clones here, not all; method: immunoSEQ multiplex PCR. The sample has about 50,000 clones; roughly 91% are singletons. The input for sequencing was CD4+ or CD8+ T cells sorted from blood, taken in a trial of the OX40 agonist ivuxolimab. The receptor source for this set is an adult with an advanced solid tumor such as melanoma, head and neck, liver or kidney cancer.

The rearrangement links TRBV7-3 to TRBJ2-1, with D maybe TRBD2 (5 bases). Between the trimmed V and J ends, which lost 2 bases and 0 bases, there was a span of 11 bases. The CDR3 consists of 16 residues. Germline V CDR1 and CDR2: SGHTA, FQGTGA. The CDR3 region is CASSLDGVSSYNEQFF. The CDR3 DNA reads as TGTGCCAGCAGCTTAGACGGGGTGAGCTCCTACAATGAGCAGTTCTTC.

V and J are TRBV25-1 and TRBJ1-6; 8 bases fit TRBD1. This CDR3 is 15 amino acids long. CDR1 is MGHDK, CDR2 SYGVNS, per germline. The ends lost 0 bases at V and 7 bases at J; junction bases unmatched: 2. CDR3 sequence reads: CASSEYRTGNSPLHF. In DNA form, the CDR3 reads TGTGCCAGCAGTGAATATAGGACAGGGAATTCACCCCTCCACTTT.

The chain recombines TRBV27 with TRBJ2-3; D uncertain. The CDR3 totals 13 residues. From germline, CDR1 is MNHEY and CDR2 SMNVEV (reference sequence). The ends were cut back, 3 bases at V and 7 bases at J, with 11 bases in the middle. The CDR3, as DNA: TGTGCCAGCAGTTTGGCGCGTCCCTATACGCAGTATTTT. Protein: CASSLARPYTQYF.

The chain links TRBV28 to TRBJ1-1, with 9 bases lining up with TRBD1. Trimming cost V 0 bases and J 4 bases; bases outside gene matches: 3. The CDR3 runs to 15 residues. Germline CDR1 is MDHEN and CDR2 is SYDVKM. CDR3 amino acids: CASSLWGDRATEAFF. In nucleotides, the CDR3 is TGTGCCAGCAGTTTATGGGGGGACAGGGCCACTGAAGCTTTCTTT.

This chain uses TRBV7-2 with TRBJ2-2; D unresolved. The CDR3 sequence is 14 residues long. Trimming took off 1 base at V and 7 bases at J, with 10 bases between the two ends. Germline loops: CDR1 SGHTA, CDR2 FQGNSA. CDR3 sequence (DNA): TGTGCCAGCAGCTTAGTGTTAGCCGTCGGGGAGCTGTTTTTT. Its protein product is CASSLVLAVGELFF.

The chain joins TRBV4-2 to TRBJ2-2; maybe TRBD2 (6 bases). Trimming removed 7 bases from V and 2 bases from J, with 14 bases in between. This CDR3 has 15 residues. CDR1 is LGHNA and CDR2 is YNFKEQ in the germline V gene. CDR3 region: CASTLGTANTGELFF. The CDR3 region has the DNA TGTGCCAGCACTTTGGGGACTGCCAACACCGGGGAGCTGTTTTTT.

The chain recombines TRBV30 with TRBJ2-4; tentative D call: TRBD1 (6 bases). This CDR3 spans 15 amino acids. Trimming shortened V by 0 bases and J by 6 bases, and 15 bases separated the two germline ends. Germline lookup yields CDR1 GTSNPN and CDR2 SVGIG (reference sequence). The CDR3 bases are TGTGCCTGGAGTGTGGGGGCTTTGGGAGTAAACATTCAGTACTTC. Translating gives CAWSVGALGVNIQYF.

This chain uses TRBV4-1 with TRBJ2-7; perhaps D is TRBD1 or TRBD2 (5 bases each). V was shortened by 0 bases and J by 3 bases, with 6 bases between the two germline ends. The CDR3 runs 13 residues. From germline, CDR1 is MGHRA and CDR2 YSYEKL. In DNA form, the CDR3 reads TGCGCCAGCAGCCAAGATGGGGGCTACGAGCAGTACGTC. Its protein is CASSQDGGYEQYV.

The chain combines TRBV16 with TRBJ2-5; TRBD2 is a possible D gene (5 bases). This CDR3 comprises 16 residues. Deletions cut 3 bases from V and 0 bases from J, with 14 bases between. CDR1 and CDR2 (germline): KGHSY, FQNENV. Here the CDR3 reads CASSHFLRGNQETQYF. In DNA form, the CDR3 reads TGTGCCAGCAGCCATTTTTTGAGAGGGAACCAAGAGACCCAGTACTTC.

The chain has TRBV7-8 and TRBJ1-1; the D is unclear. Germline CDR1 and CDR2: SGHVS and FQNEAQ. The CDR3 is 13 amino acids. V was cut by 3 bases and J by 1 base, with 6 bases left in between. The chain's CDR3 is CASSFSSNTEAFF. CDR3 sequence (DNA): TGTGCCAGCAGCTTTAGTTCGAACACTGAAGCTTTCTTT. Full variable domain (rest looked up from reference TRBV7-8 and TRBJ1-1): GAGVSQSPRYKVAKRGQDVALRCDPISGHVSLFWYQQALGQGPEFLTYFQNEAQLDKSGLPSDRFFAERPEGSVSTLKIQRTQQEDSAVYLCASSFSSNTEAFFGQGTRLTVV.

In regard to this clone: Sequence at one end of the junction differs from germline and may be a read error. The CDR3 loop is CASSTGLGSHEQYF. The DNA of the CDR3 is TGTGCCAGCAGTACAGGACTAGGCTCCCACGAGCAGTACTTC. The chain uses TRBV27 and TRBJ2-7; 7 bases fit TRBD2. The V gene's germline CDR1 is MNHEY and CDR2 SMNVEV (reference sequence). This CDR3 comprises 14 residues.

The CDR3 nucleotides read TGTGCCAGCAGAACAGGGCGGCTGGGCAATGAGCAGTTCTTC. Its protein product is CASRTGRLGNEQFF. V is TRBV6-5 and J is TRBJ2-1; the D gene is possibly TRBD1 (6 bases). The CDR3 is made up of 14 amino acids. From germline, CDR1 is MNHEY and CDR2 SVGAGI. Trimming took off 6 bases at V and 6 bases at J, with 15 bases between the two ends.

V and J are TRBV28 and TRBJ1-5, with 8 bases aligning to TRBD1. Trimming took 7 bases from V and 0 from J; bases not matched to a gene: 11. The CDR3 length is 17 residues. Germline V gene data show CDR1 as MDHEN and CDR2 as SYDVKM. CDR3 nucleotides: TGTGCCAGCACCGGGGGGACAGGAGAATATAGCAATCAGCCCCAGCATTTT. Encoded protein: CASTGGTGEYSNQPQHF.

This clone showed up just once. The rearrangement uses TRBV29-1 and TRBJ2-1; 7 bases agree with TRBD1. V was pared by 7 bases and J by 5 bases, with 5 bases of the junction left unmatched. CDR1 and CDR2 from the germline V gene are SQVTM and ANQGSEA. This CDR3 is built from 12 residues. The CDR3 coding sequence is TGCAGCGAACAACAGGGGAACAATGAGCAGTTCTTC. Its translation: CSEQQGNNEQFF.

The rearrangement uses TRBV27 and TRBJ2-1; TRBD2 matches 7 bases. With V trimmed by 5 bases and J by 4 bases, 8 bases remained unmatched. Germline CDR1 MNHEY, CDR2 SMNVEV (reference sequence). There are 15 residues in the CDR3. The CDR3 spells CASSDRDYGYNEQFF. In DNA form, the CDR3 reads TGTGCCAGCAGTGACCGGGACTACGGATACAATGAGCAGTTCTTC.

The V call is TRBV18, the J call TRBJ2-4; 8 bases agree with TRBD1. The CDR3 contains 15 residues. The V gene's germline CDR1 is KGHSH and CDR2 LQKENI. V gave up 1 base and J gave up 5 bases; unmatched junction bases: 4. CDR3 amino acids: CASSPRDRGENIQYF. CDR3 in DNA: TGTGCCAGCTCACCACGCGACAGGGGCGAAAACATTCAGTACTTC.

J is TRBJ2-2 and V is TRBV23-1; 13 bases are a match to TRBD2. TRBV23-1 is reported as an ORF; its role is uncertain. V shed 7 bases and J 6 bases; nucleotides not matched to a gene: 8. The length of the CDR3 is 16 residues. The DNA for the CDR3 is TGCGCCAGCATACTAGCGGGGGGGGTTCGGCCCGGGGAGCTGTTTTTT. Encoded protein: CASILAGGVRPGELFF.

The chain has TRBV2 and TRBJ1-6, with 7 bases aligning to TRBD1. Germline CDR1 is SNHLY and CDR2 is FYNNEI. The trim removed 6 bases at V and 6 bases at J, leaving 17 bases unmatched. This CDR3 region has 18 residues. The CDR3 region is CASRRGTGTESSNSPLHF. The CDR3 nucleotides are TGTGCCAGCAGACGGGGGACCGGGACAGAAAGTTCTAATTCACCCCTCCACTTT.

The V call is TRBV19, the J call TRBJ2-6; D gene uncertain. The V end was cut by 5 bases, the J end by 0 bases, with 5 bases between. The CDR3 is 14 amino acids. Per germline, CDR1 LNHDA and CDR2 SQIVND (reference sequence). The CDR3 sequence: CASSLVSGANVLTF. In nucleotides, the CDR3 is TGTGCCAGTAGTCTCGTCTCTGGGGCCAACGTCCTGACTTTC.

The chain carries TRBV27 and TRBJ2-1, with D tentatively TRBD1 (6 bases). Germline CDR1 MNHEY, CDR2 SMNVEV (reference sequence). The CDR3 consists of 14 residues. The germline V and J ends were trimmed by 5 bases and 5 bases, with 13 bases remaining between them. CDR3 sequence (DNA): TGTGCCAGCAGTATCGGGACAACCGACAATGAGCAGTTCTTC. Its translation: CASSIGTTDNEQFF.

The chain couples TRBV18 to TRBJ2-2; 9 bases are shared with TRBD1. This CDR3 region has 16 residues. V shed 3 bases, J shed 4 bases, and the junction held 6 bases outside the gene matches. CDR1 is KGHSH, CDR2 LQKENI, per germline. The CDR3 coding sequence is TGTGCCAGCTCACCCCAGACAGGGGGGTTCACCGGGGAGCTGTTTTTT. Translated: CASSPQTGGFTGELFF.

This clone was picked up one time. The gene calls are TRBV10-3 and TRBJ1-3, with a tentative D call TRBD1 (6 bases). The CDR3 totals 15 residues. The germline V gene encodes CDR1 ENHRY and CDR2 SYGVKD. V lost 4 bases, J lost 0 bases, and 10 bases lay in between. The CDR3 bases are TGTGCCATCAGTGTGACAGGCGGCTCTGGAAACACCATATATTTT. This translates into CAISVTGGSGNTIYF.

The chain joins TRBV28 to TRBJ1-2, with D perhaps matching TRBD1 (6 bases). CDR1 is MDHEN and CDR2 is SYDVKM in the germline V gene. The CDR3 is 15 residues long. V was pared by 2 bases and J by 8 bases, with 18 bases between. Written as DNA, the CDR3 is TGTGCCAGCAGTTTAAAAAAGGCAGGGGCTGGCGGCTACACCTTC. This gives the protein CASSLKKAGAGGYTF.

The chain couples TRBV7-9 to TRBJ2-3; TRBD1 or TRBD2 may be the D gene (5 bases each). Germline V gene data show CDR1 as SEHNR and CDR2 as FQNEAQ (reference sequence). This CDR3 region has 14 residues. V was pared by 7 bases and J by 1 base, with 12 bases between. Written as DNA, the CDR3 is TGTGCCAGCACCGTCTTGGGGGGCACAGATACGCAGTATTTT. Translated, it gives CASTVLGGTDTQYF. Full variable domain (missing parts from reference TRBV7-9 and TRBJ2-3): DTGVSQNPRHKITKRGQNVTFRCDPISEHNRLYWYRQTLGQGPEFLTYFQNEAQLEKSRLLSDRFSAERPKGSFSTLEIQRTEQGDSAMYLCASTVLGGTDTQYFGPGTRLTVL.

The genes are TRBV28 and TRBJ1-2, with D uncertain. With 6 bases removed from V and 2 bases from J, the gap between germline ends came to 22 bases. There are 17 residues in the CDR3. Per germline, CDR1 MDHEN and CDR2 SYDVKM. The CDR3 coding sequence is TGTGCCAGCAGCCAACACGGAATCTACAGCGAAAACTATGGCTACACCTTC. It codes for CASSQHGIYSENYGYTF.

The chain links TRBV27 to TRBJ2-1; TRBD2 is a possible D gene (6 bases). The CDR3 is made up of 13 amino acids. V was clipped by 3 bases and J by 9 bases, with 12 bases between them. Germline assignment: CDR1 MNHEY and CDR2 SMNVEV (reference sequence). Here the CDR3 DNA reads TGTGCCAGCAGTTTGTCCGGGGGACCTGAGCAGTTCTTC. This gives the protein CASSLSGGPEQFF.

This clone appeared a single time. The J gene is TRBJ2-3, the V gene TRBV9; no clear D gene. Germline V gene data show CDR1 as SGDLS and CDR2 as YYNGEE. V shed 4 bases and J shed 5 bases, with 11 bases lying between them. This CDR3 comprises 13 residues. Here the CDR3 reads CASSLGWGDTQYF. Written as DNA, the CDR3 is TGTGCCAGCAGCCTAGGGTGGGGAGATACGCAGTATTTT.